This T cell receptor (beta chain) was captured by sequencing in a study of OX40 agonist ivuxolimab in advanced cancers. Study information: Two patients with cutaneous melanoma and one with hepatocellular carcinoma, three in total, showed partial responses.

Libraries were prepared by immunoSEQ multiplex PCR; TCRdb keeps only in-frame clonotypes and omits some of them. The data contain 35,000 to 40,000 clones, approximately 82% of them singletons. The sequence was obtained from an adult with an advanced solid tumor such as melanoma, head and neck, liver or kidney cancer. Source: CD4+ or CD8+ T cells sorted from blood, taken in a trial of the OX40 agonist ivuxolimab.

The CDR3 nucleotides read TGTGCCAGCAGCAGAGGGGACAGCTACGAGCAGTACTTC. Translating gives CASSRGDSYEQYF. The chain recombines TRBV9 with TRBJ2-7, with 7 bases matching TRBD1. The CDR3 spans 13 residues. Germline values: CDR1 SGDLS, CDR2 YYNGEE. The V gene end was trimmed by 4 bases and the J gene end by 3 bases; junction bases not matched to a gene: 4.